Each of the 27 T cell receptor beta chains below was sequenced from the same sample in a study of cytomegalovirus exposure and HLA in healthy donors. The PCR employed 60 Vbeta primers together with 13 Jbeta primers. Sequencing used immunoSEQ multiplex PCR; TCRdb keeps in-frame clones, though not all of them. Of around 20,000 clones listed, under 90% are singletons. The sequenced sample was PBMCs. These receptors were taken from a human donor in good health.

The chain recombines TRBV12-5 with TRBJ1-5, with D unclear. The V gene's germline CDR1 is LGHNT and CDR2 FRNRAP. The CDR3 contains 15 residues. Trimming shortened V by 4 bases and J by 0 bases, and 10 bases separated the two germline ends. CDR3: CASGSLINSNQPQHF. CDR3 nucleotides: TGTGCTAGTGGTTCCCTAATAAATAGCAATCAGCCCCAGCATTTT.

The gene calls are TRBV19 and TRBJ1-5; maybe TRBD1 (5 bases). CDR3 length: 16 amino acids. Looked up from germline, CDR1 is LNHDA and CDR2 is SQIVND (reference sequence). V was pared by 3 bases and J by 2 bases, with 14 bases between. CDR3 loop: CASSIGGSGGNQPQHF. The CDR3 region has the DNA TGTGCCAGTAGTATTGGGGGGAGCGGAGGCAATCAGCCCCAGCATTTT.

V and J are TRBV11-2 and TRBJ2-3; TRBD2 agrees at 13 bases. This CDR3 comprises 16 residues. The germline CDR1 and CDR2 sequences are SGHAT and FQNNGV. V gave up 5 bases and J gave up 4 bases; unmatched junction bases: 6. The CDR3 here is CASSGRTSGGSDTQYF. In DNA, the CDR3 is TGTGCCAGCAGCGGGAGGACTAGCGGGGGATCAGATACGCAGTATTTT.

The chain joins TRBV7-2 to TRBJ2-5, with 11 bases matching TRBD2. Germline V gene data show CDR1 as SGHTA and CDR2 as FQGNSA. The length of the CDR3 is 17 residues. The V and J ends lost 5 bases and 6 bases, in that order; junction bases with no gene match: 14. CDR3 residues: CASSQGTSGGIRQTQYF. The CDR3 bases are TGTGCCAGCAGCCAAGGGACTAGCGGAGGAATCCGGCAGACCCAGTACTTC.

This clone appeared a single time. The rearrangement uses TRBV5-1 and TRBJ2-1, with TRBD1 matching 8 bases. The CDR3 contains 15 residues. Losses at the gene ends were 3 bases for V and 9 bases for J; bases not matched to a gene: 11. Per germline, CDR1 SGHRS and CDR2 YFSETQ. The chain's CDR3 is CASSSSGQGGGEQFF. CDR3 bases: TGCGCCAGCAGCTCGTCCGGACAGGGCGGCGGTGAGCAGTTCTTC.

The chain links TRBV7-9 to TRBJ2-2, with 7 positions matching TRBD2. The germline V gene has CDR1 SEHNR and CDR2 FQNEAQ (reference sequence). Germline trimming cut 5 bases from V and 9 bases from J; bases unmatched to any gene: 3. The CDR3 extends over 12 amino acids. In DNA form, the CDR3 reads TGTGCCAGCAGCAAACTAGCGAGGGAGCTGTTTTTT. It is translated as CASSKLARELFF. Complete variable domain (other parts from reference TRBV7-9 and TRBJ2-2): DTGVSQNPRHKITKRGQNVTFRCDPISEHNRLYWYRQTLGQGPEFLTYFQNEAQLEKSRLLSDRFSAERPKGSFSTLEIQRTEQGDSAMYLCASSKLARELFFGEGSRLTVL.

DNA of the CDR3: TGTGCCTGGAGTGGAGGCAGCCAAGAGACCCAGTACTTC. It is translated as CAWSGGSQETQYF. The rearrangement links TRBV30 to TRBJ2-5, with D unresolved. Germline-derived CDR1 and CDR2 are GTSNPN and SVGIG (reference sequence). The length of the CDR3 is 13 residues. The V end lost 1 base, the J end lost 1 base, and 7 bases lay between the germline ends.

This chain connects TRBV5-1 to TRBJ2-7; 7 bases match TRBD1. Germline loops: CDR1 SGHRS, CDR2 YFSETQ. The CDR3 contains 15 residues. The J segment lost 4 bases and the V segment lost 0 bases, leaving 7 bases of the junction unmatched. The CDR3 loop is CASSLAAGTAYEQYF. The CDR3, as DNA: TGCGCCAGCAGCTTGGCCGCAGGGACAGCTTACGAGCAGTACTTC.

The chain carries TRBV6-5 and TRBJ1-1, with D possibly matching TRBD1 (6 bases). Per germline, CDR1 MNHEY and CDR2 SVGAGI. The CDR3 totals 14 residues. V lost 2 bases and J 3 bases, leaving 10 bases between the germline ends. The chain's CDR3 is CASSYGEGDTEAFF. The CDR3 DNA follows: TGTGCCAGCAGTTACGGGGAGGGGGACACTGAAGCTTTCTTT.

About this clone itself: Other nucleotide sequences in the sample specify the same CDR3. The V call is TRBV6-5, the J call TRBJ1-2; 11 bases agree with TRBD1. The germline CDR1 and CDR2 sequences are MNHEY and SVGAGI. J lost 4 bases, V lost 1 base, and 5 bases had no gene match. The CDR3 loop spans 16 amino acids. CDR3 DNA sequence: TGTGCCAGCAGTTACTTGAGGACAGGGGGCGGCTATGGCTACACCTTC. It encodes CASSYLRTGGGYGYTF.

This chain links TRBV13 with TRBJ1-1; 7 nucleotides align to TRBD1. Germline-derived CDR1 and CDR2 are PRHDT and FYEKMQ (reference sequence). The CDR3 is made up of 14 amino acids. With 3 bases clipped from V and 6 bases from J, the junction kept 7 bases outside the gene matches. CDR3 protein: CASSFSGGSAEAFF. The DNA for the CDR3 is TGTGCCAGCAGCTTTTCAGGGGGGAGCGCTGAAGCTTTCTTT.

This chain links TRBV12-5 with TRBJ1-5; no firm D call. Trimming took 7 bases from V and 0 from J, leaving 7 bases between them. CDR1 and CDR2 from the germline V gene are LGHNT and FRNRAP. The length of the CDR3 is 13 residues. This CDR3 reads CASAEYSNQPQHF. The CDR3 region has the DNA TGTGCTAGTGCCGAGTATAGCAATCAGCCCCAGCATTTT.

This sequence joins TRBV5-5 and TRBJ2-5; TRBD2 matches at 7 bases. The CDR3 is 15 amino acids. Germline V gene sequence: CDR1 SGHKS, CDR2 YYEKEE (reference sequence). V trimming: 1 base; J trimming: 0 bases; junction bases outside the gene matches: 3. CDR3: CASSLQLADQETQYF. CDR3 nucleotides: TGTGCCAGCAGCTTGCAGCTAGCGGACCAAGAGACCCAGTACTTC.

The chain couples TRBV7-9 to TRBJ2-5, with D tentatively TRBD2 (6 bases). The CDR3 contains 16 residues. CDR1 is SEHNR and CDR2 is FQNEAQ in the germline V gene (reference sequence). V lost 1 base and J lost 5, with 17 bases in between. The CDR3 DNA reads TGTGCCAGCAGCTTAGGATTAAGACGGAGGGAGGAGACCCAGTACTTC. Amino acids: CASSLGLRRREETQYF.

The chain couples TRBV5-3 to TRBJ1-5, with no clear D. Being an ORF, TRBV5-3 has a function that is uncertain. This CDR3 comprises 12 residues. Trimming left V 4 bases short and J 4 bases short, with 6 bases between. The CDR3: CARSRRNQPQHF. Here the CDR3 DNA reads TGTGCCAGAAGCCGTAGAAATCAGCCCCAGCATTTT.

The genes are TRBV5-1 and TRBJ2-3; the match to TRBD2 covers 14 bases. The CDR3 is 15 amino acids. The J segment lost 5 bases and the V segment lost 2 bases, leaving 1 base of the junction unmatched. Germline CDR1 reads SGHRS; CDR2 reads YFSETQ. In DNA, the CDR3 is TGCGCCAGCAGCTTCGGGACTAGCGGGGGAGATACGCAGTATTTT. Translating gives CASSFGTSGGDTQYF.

This rearrangement joins TRBV28 to TRBJ2-3, with TRBD1 as a possible D gene (5 bases). Germline V gene lookup returns CDR1 MDHEN and CDR2 SYDVKM. The length of the CDR3 is 14 residues. Trimming pared 3 bases from V and 0 bases from J, leaving 7 bases between. CDR3: CASSFQGSTDTQYF. For the CDR3, the DNA is TGTGCCAGCAGTTTCCAGGGAAGCACAGATACGCAGTATTTT.

V and J are TRBV6-6 and TRBJ1-5, with D tentatively TRBD1 (5 bases). V lost 2 bases to trimming and J lost 5 bases, with 13 bases between them. The length of the CDR3 is 15 residues. Germline CDR1 and CDR2: MNHNY and SVGAGI (reference sequence). The CDR3 coding sequence is TGTGCCAGCAGTTACCATAGGGGATCCGATCAGCCCCAGCATTTT. This sequence encodes CASSYHRGSDQPQHF.

The chain combines TRBV2 with TRBJ2-1; 10 positions match TRBD1. CDR3 length equals 15 residues. Per the germline V gene, CDR1 is SNHLY and CDR2 is FYNNEI. The trim removed 5 bases at V and 1 base at J, leaving 2 bases unmatched. This chain's CDR3 is CASSPGQGSYNEQFF. The CDR3 DNA sequence: TGTGCCAGCAGTCCGGGACAGGGGTCCTACAATGAGCAGTTCTTC.

This clone appeared once. The chain has TRBV6-5 and TRBJ2-5, with 8 bases matching TRBD1. Looked up from germline, CDR1 is MNHEY and CDR2 is SVGAGI. Trimming took 6 bases from V and 6 from J; bases not matched to a gene: 12. This CDR3 is 15 amino acids long. This chain's CDR3 is CASRPDRGGIKTQYF. DNA for the CDR3: TGTGCCAGCAGGCCCGACAGGGGTGGAATAAAGACCCAGTACTTC.

V usage is TRBV18 and J usage is TRBJ1-1, with D perhaps TRBD1 (6 bases). Germline lookup yields CDR1 KGHSH and CDR2 LQKENI. CDR3 length equals 18 residues. Trimming left V 3 bases short and J 0 bases short, with 20 bases between. The CDR3 region has the DNA TGTGCCAGCTCACCGGGATTGCCAGGGGCCCTCATGAACACTGAAGCTTTCTTT. This sequence encodes CASSPGLPGALMNTEAFF. The complete variable domain, with remaining parts taken from reference TRBV18 and TRBJ1-1, reads NAGVMQNPRHLVRRRGQEARLRCSPMKGHSHVYWYRQLPEEGLKFMVYLQKENIIDESGMPKERFSAEFPKEGPSILRIQQVVRGDSAAYFCASSPGLPGALMNTEAFFGQGTRLTVV.

This chain connects TRBV5-6 to TRBJ1-3; maybe TRBD1 (6 bases). V was shortened by 0 bases and J by 4 bases, with 17 bases between the two germline ends. Germline lookup yields CDR1 SGHDT and CDR2 YYEEEE. The length of the CDR3 is 17 residues. The CDR3 DNA reads TGTGCCAGCAGCTTGGGAGTAGGGGGGGCCGGAGGAAACACCATATATTTT. Translating gives CASSLGVGGAGGNTIYF.

The chain recombines TRBV19 with TRBJ2-2; D remains unclear. CDR1 is LNHDA and CDR2 is SQIVND in the germline V gene (reference sequence). Trimming removed 7 bases at V and 1 base at J, with 4 bases between. The length of the CDR3 is 12 residues. The CDR3 spells CASTRNTGELFF. The CDR3 bases are TGTGCCAGTACCAGGAACACCGGGGAGCTGTTTTTT.

This rearrangement joins TRBV19 to TRBJ1-2, with TRBD1 identical over 8 bases. The trim removed 1 base at V and 6 bases at J, leaving 4 bases unmatched. The CDR3 is 14 residues long. In germline, CDR1 is LNHDA, CDR2 SQIVND (reference sequence). The CDR3 sequence is CASSIGVQGDGYTF. CDR3 sequence (DNA): TGTGCCAGTAGTATAGGAGTACAGGGGGATGGCTACACCTTC.

The rearrangement links TRBV6-1 to TRBJ1-5; 9 bases are shared with TRBD1. There are 12 residues in the CDR3. The V and J ends lost 8 bases and 6 bases, in that order; junction bases with no gene match: 2. Germline lookup yields CDR1 MNHNS and CDR2 SASEGT. The CDR3 reads CASRQGVQPQHF. CDR3 coding DNA: TGTGCCAGCCGACAGGGGGTTCAGCCCCAGCATTTT.

CDR3 sequence reads: CASTLGGTASYEQYF. CDR3 in DNA: TGTGCCAGCACCCTGGGGGGAACGGCATCATACGAGCAGTACTTC. The chain couples TRBV6-7 to TRBJ2-7, with D tentatively TRBD2 (6 bases). TRBV6-7 is noted as an ORF with a role that remains uncertain. V was trimmed by 7 bases and J by 4 bases, leaving 20 bases between them. CDR3 length: 15 residues.

The chain couples TRBV4-1 to TRBJ2-5; 7 bases map to TRBD2. The J call is doubtful: the DNA matches TRBJ2-7 better. This CDR3 comprises 15 residues. The V gene's germline CDR1 is MGHRA and CDR2 YSYEKL. DNA for the CDR3: TGCGCCAGCAGCTATGGGAGGGACGTGGGATCCGAGCAGTACTTC. Its protein is CASSYGRDVGSEQYF.